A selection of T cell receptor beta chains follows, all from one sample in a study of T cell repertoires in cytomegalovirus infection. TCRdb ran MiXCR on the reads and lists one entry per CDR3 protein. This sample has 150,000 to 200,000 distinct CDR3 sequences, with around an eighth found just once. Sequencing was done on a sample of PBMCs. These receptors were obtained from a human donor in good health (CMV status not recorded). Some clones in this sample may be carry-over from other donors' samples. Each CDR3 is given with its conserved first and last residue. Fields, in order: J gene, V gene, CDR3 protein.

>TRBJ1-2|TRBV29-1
CSVIGDYGYTF
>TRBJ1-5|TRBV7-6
CASSLAQGGSGNQPQHF
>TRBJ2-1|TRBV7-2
CASTIGGLEQFF
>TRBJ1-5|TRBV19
CASSMEGAGNQPQHF
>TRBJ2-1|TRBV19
CASSAGAELGLAAMNEQFF
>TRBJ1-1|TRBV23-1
CASSQSKGTTEAFF
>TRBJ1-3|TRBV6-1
CASSEEVDSGNTIYF
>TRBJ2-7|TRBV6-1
CASTRQGAEQYF
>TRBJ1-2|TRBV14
CASSQGRLGYTF
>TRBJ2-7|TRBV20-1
CSAFPRGPYEQYF
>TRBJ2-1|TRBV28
CASSLISFNEQFF
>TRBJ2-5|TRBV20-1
CSASRDARGETQYF
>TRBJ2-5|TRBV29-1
CSFGTPQETQYF
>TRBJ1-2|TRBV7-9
CASSLALEGTASYGYTF
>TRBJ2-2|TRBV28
CASRVDRVFTGELFF
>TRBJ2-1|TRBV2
CASSVLQDPDRVDYNEQFF
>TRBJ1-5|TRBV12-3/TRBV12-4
CASRGPGPQHF
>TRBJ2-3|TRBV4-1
CASSPFDGTDTQYF
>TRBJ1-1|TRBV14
CASSPYRQGPKAEAFF
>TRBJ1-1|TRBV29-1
CSVSLPGTLIEAFF
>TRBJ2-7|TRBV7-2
CASSYGTSGAYEQYF
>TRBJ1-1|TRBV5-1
CASSQSRVRNTEAFF
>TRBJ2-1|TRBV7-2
CASSFGLAGPFF
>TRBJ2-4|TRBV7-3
CASSLDPANAKNIQYF
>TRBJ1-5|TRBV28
CASSSLGTGNQPQHF
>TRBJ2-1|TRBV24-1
CATSDGLVSYNEQFF
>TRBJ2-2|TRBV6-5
CASRLAGEYTGELFF
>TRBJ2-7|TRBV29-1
CSVETARRGIYEQYF
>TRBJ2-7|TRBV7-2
CASSIDPAYEQYF
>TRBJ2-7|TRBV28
CASSSDFTYEQYF
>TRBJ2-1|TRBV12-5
CASGLMADPWGNEQFF
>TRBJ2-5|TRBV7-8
CASSPGQHQETQYF
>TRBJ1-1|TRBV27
CASSTTGFNTEAFF
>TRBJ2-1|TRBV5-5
CASSLETGQEQFF
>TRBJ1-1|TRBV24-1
CATSDRGADTEAFF
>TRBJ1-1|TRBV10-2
CASSGGQAEAFF
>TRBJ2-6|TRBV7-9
CASRRTGLSGANVLTF
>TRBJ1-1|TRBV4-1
CASSQDSGWTEAFF
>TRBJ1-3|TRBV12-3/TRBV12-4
CASSPSTGGIGNTIYF
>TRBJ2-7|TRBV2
CASIPDSAYEQYF
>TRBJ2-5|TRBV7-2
CASSQASGVSGTQYF
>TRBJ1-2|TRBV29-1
CSVEDQGTFLANYGYTF
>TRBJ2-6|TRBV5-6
CASSLSQRETGANVLTF
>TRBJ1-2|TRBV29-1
CSVERDSYLPTNYGYTF
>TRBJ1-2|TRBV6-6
CASSYSGMTGGRGGYTF
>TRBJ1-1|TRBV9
CASSAGQGINTEAFF
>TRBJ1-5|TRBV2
CASSDSLGGNQPQHF
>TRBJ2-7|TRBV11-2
CASSLEFSGTYEQYF
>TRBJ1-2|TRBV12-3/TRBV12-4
CASSFRPQRLHGYTF
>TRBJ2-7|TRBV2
CASTPPYEQYF
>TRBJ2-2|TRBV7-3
CASSSVVTGELFF
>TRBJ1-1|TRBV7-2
CASSSGRTGRGDTEAFF
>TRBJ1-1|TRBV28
CASSQGGAGDTEAFF
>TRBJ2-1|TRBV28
CASSRLTGGLRNEQFF
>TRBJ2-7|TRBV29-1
CSGLSNRGGYEQYF
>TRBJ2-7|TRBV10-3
CAIGTVSYEQYF
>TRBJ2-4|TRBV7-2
CASSLGLAGRIAKNIQYF
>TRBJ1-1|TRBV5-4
CASRDRTMNTEAFF
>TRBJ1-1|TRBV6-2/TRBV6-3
CASSDRVLGTEAFF
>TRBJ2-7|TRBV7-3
CASSLGASSYEQYF